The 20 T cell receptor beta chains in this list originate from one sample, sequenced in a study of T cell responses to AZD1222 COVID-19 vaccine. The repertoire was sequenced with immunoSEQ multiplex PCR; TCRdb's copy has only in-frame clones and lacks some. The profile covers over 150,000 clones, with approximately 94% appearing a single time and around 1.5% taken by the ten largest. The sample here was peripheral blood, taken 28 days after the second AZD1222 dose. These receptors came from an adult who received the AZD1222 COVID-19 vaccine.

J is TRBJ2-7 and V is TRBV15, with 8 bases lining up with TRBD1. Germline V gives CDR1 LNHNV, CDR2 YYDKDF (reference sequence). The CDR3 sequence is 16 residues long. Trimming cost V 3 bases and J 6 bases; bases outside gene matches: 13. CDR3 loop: CATSREKDRGSIEQYF. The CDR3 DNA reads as TGTGCCACCAGCAGGGAAAAAGACAGGGGATCAATCGAGCAGTACTTC. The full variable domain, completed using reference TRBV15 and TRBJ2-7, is DAMVIQNPRYQVTQFGKPVTLSCSQTLNHNVMYWYQQKSSQAPKLLFHYYDKDFNNEADTPDNFQSRRPNTSFCFLDIRSPGLGDTAMYLCATSREKDRGSIEQYFGPGTRLTVT.

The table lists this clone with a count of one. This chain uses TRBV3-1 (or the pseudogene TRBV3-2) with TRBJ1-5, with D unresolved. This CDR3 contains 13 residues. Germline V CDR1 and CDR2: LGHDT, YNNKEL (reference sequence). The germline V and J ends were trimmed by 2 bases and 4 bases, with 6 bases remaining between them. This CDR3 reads CASSQRSNQPQHF. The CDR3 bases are TGTGCCAGCAGCCAAAGGTCTAATCAGCCCCAGCATTTT.

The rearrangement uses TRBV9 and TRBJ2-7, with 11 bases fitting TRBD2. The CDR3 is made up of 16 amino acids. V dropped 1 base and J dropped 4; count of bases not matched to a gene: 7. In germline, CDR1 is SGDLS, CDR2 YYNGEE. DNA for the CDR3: TGTGCCAGCAGCGTATCCCCGACTAGCGGGAAATACGAGCAGTACTTC. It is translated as CASSVSPTSGKYEQYF.

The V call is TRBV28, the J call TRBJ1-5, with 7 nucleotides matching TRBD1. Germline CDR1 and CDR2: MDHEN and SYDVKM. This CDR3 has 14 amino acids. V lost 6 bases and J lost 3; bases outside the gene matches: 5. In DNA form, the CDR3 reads TGTGCCAGCAGAAGGGACAGACACAATCAGCCCCAGCATTTT. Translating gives CASRRDRHNQPQHF.

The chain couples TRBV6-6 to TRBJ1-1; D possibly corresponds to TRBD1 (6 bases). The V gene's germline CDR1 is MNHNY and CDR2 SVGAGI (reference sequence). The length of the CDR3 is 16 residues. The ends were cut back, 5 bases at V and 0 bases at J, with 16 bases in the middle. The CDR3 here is CASSRDTAFMNTEAFF. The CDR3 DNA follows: TGTGCCAGCAGTCGGGACACTGCCTTCATGAACACTGAAGCTTTCTTT.

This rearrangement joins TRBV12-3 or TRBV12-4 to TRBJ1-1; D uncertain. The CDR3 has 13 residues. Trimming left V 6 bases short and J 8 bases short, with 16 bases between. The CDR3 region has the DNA TGTGCCAGCAGCCCAAGGGTTGGCGGAGAAGCTTTCTTT. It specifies CASSPRVGGEAFF.

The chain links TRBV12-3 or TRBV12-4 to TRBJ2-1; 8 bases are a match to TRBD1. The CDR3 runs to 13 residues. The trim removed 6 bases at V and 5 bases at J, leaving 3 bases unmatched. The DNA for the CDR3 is TGTGCCAGCAGAGGACAGGGAGACAATGAGCAGTTCTTC. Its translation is CASRGQGDNEQFF.

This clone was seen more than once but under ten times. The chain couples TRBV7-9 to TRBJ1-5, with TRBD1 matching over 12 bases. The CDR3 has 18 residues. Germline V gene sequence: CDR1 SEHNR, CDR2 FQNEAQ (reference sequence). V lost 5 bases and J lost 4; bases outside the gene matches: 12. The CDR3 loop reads CASSRGGQGARRNQPQHF. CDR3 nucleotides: TGTGCCAGCAGCCGCGGGGGACAGGGGGCGCGGAGGAATCAGCCCCAGCATTTT.

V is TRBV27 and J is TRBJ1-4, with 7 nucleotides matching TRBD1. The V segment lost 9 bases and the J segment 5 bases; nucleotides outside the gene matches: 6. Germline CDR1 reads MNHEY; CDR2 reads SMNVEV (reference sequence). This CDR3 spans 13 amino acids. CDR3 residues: CASAGGRNEKLFF. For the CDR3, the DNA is TGTGCCAGTGCAGGGGGTAGGAATGAAAAACTGTTTTTT.

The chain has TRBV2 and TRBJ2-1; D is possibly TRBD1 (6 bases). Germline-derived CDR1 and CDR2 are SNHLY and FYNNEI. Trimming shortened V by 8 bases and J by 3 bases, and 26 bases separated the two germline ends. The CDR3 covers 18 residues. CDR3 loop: CASWGPKNEPRGYNEQFF. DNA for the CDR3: TGTGCCAGCTGGGGACCAAAGAACGAACCCAGGGGCTACAATGAGCAGTTCTTC.

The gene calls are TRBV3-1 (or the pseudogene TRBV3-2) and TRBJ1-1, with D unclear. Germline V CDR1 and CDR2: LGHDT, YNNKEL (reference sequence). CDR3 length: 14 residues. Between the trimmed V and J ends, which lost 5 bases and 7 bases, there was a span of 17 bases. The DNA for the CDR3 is TGTGCCAGCAGCTCAAACGACCGAGTAGGTGAAGCTTTCTTT. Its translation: CASSSNDRVGEAFF.

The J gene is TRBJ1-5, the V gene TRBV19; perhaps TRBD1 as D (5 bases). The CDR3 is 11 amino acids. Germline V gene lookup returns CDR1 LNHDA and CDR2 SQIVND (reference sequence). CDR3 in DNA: TGTGCTGGGGGGAGCAATCAGCCCCAGCATTTT. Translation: CAGGSNQPQHF.

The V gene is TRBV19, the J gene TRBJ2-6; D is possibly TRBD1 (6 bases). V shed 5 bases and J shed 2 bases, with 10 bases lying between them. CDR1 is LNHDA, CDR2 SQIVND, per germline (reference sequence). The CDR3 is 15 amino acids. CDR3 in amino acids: CASSFSGAGANVLTF. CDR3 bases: TGTGCCAGTAGTTTCTCAGGGGCTGGGGCCAACGTCCTGACTTTC. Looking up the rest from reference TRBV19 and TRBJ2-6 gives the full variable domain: DGGITQSPKYLFRKEGQNVTLSCEQNLNHDAMYWYRQDPGQGLRLIYYSQIVNDFQKGDIAEGYSVSREKKESFPLTVTSAQKNPTAFYLCASSFSGAGANVLTFGAGSRLTVL.

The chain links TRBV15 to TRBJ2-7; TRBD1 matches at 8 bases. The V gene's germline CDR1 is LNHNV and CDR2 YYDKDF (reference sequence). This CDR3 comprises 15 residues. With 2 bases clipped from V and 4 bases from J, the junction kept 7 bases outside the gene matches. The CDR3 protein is CATSRSRQGTYEQYF. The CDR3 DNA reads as TGTGCCACCAGCAGATCAAGACAGGGGACATACGAGCAGTACTTC.

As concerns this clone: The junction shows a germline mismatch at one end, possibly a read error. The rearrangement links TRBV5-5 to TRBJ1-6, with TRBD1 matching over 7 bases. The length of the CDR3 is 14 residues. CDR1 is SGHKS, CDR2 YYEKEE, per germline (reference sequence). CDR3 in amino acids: CASSFGTDNSPLHF. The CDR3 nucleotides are TGTGCCAGCAGCTTCGGGACAGATAACTCACCCCTCCACTTT.

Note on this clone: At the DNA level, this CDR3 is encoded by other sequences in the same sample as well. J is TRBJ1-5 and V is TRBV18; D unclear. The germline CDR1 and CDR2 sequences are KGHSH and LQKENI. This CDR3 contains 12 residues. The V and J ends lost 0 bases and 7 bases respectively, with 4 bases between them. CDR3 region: CASSPPNQPQHF. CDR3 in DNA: TGTGCCAGCTCACCACCGAACCAGCCCCAGCATTTT.

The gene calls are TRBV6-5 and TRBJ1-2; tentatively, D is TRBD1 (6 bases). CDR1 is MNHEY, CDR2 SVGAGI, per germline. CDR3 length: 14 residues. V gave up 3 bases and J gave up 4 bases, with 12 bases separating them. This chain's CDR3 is CASSYDEGVYGYTF. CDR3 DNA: TGTGCCAGCAGTTATGATGAGGGGGTCTATGGCTACACCTTC.

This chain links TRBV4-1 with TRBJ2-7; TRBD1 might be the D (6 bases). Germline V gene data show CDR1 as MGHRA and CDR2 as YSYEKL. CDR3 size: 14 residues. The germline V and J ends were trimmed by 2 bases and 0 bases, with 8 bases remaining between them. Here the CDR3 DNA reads TGCGCCAGCAGCCAATCGACAGGCTCCTACGAGCAGTACTTC. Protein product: CASSQSTGSYEQYF.

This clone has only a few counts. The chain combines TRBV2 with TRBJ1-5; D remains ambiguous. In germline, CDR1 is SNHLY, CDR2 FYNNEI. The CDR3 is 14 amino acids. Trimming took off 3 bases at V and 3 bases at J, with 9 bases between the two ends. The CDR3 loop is CASSERRANQPQHF. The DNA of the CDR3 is TGTGCCAGCAGTGAGAGGAGGGCCAATCAGCCCCAGCATTTT.

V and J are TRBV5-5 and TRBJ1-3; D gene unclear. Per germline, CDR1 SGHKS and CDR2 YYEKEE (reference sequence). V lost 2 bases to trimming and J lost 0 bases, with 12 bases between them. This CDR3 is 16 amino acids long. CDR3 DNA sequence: TGTGCCAGCAGCTTCCGACACGGACCCTCTGGAAACACCATATATTTT. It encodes CASSFRHGPSGNTIYF.